The next 26 T cell receptor beta chains were all read from a single sample in a study of long-term antiretroviral therapy in people with HIV. Sequencing relied on immunoSEQ assay v3.0, run at survey level. Assay used: immunoSEQ multiplex PCR; TCRdb lists only in-frame clones, some missing. Found here are about 25,000 clones, around 83% of them singletons; the top ten hold roughly 3.5%. The input for sequencing was unsorted PBMCs, taken 1.9 years after starting antiretroviral therapy. Receptors originate from a woman under 40 with HIV.

The chain is built from TRBV9 and TRBJ2-5, with TRBD2 matching over 8 bases. The CDR3 extends over 18 amino acids. Germline loops: CDR1 SGDLS, CDR2 YYNGEE. V lost 8 bases to trimming and J lost 5 bases; unmatched junction nucleotides: 23. In DNA form, the CDR3 reads TGTGCCAGTTCCGGAAGGGCGGGGGGCTTACCGGATGGGGAGACCCAGTACTTC. It yields the protein CASSGRAGGLPDGETQYF. Together with reference TRBV9 and TRBJ2-5, the CDR3 gives the full variable domain: DSGVTQTPKHLITATGQRVTLRCSPRSGDLSVYWYQQSLDQGLQFLIQYYNGEERAKGNILERFSAQQFPDLHSELNLSSLELGDSALYFCASSGRAGGLPDGETQYFGPGTRLLVL.

The chain is built from TRBV7-2 and TRBJ2-5; 8 bases fit TRBD1. Germline assignment: CDR1 SGHTA and CDR2 FQGNSA. J was trimmed by 5 bases and V by 10 bases; bases with no gene match: 12. The CDR3 sequence is 14 residues long. For the CDR3, the DNA is TGTGCCACCGGGGACAGGCAGGGTAGCGAGACCCAGTACTTC. This codes for CATGDRQGSETQYF.

This clone was observed once. The V and J genes are TRBV29-1 and TRBJ1-4; D unresolved. CDR1 and CDR2 (germline): SQVTM, ANQGSEA. Trimming took off 6 bases at V and 8 bases at J, with 22 bases between the two ends. This CDR3 region has 15 residues. The CDR3 loop is CSVPAFGSKDEKLFF. The CDR3 nucleotides are TGCAGCGTCCCAGCTTTCGGGTCCAAAGACGAAAAACTGTTTTTT.

The count of this clone is one. The V and J genes are TRBV5-1 and TRBJ2-2; D is perhaps TRBD1 (5 bases). CDR3 length: 14 residues. Looked up from germline, CDR1 is SGHRS and CDR2 is YFSETQ. V lost 0 bases to trimming and J lost 6 bases, with 9 bases between them. The CDR3 sequence is CASSLGQGAGELFF. CDR3 in DNA: TGCGCCAGCAGCTTGGGCCAGGGTGCCGGGGAGCTGTTTTTT.

This clone was counted between two and nine times. V usage is TRBV4-1 and J usage is TRBJ2-7, with TRBD2 identical over 12 bases. V was pared by 4 bases and J by 5 bases, with 6 bases of the junction left unmatched. The CDR3 has 15 amino acids. Germline V lookup: CDR1 MGHRA, CDR2 YSYEKL. The chain's CDR3 is CASSRPTSGGNEQYF. CDR3 DNA: TGCGCCAGCAGCCGTCCGACTAGCGGGGGAAACGAGCAGTACTTC.

V and J are TRBV7-8 and TRBJ2-7, with D perhaps matching TRBD1 (5 bases). Trimming left V 1 base short and J 6 bases short, with 10 bases between. This CDR3 is built from 13 residues. Germline V lookup: CDR1 SGHVS, CDR2 FQNEAQ. The CDR3 loop is CASSLGQGGEQYF. CDR3 DNA: TGTGCCAGCAGCTTAGGCCAGGGCGGCGAGCAGTACTTC.

This sequence joins TRBV4-1 and TRBJ1-3; no definite D call. The CDR3 runs to 15 residues. Trimming shortened V by 0 bases and J by 0 bases, and 6 bases separated the two germline ends. Germline V CDR1 and CDR2: MGHRA, YSYEKL. CDR3 DNA sequence: TGCGCCAGCAGCCAAGATAGACTCTCTGGAAACACCATATATTTT. Residues: CASSQDRLSGNTIYF.

The V and J genes are TRBV7-9 and TRBJ2-3; the D is unclear. V lost 5 bases, J lost 8 bases, and 14 bases lay in between. The CDR3 sequence is 13 residues long. Germline assignment: CDR1 SEHNR and CDR2 FQNEAQ (reference sequence). The CDR3: CASSTPLGVTQYF. CDR3 bases: TGTGCCAGCAGCACTCCCCTAGGAGTTACGCAGTATTTT.

In this sample, this clone turned up a few times. The rearrangement uses TRBV7-9 and TRBJ2-7; 8 bases fit TRBD1. V trimming: 4 bases; J trimming: 6 bases; junction bases outside the gene matches: 2. Germline CDR1 reads SEHNR; CDR2 reads FQNEAQ (reference sequence). The CDR3 is made up of 12 amino acids. The CDR3 nucleotides are TGTGCCAGCAGCTGGGACAGGCTCGAGCAGTACGTC. Translation gives CASSWDRLEQYV.

The sample holds a few counts of this clone. The CDR3: CATSRDKGMNTEAFF. In nucleotides, the CDR3 is TGTGCCACCAGCAGAGATAAAGGAATGAACACTGAAGCTTTCTTT. The chain joins TRBV15 to TRBJ1-1; D not resolved. Germline V gene sequence: CDR1 LNHNV, CDR2 YYDKDF (reference sequence). The ends were cut back, 0 bases at V and 0 bases at J, with 8 bases in the middle. The CDR3 has 15 residues.

The V and J genes are TRBV29-1 and TRBJ1-1; 8 bases are a match to TRBD1. The V and J ends lost 5 bases and 1 base, in that order; junction bases with no gene match: 3. In germline, CDR1 is SQVTM, CDR2 ANQGSEA. This CDR3 is 13 amino acids long. The chain's CDR3 is CSVQGARNTEAFF. CDR3 DNA sequence: TGCAGCGTTCAGGGGGCAAGGAACACTGAAGCTTTCTTT.

This chain joins TRBV5-8 and TRBJ1-4, with TRBD1 matching 7 bases. CDR3 size: 14 residues. J lost 5 bases, V lost 1 base, and 2 bases had no gene match. CDR1 is SGHTS and CDR2 is YDEGEE in the germline V gene. The DNA of the CDR3 is TGTGCCAGCAGCTTGCGGGACAGAAATGAAAAACTGTTTTTT. This translates into CASSLRDRNEKLFF.

Turning to this clone: The junction and the germline gene differ at one end; a read error may be behind it. V gene TRBV19 combines with J gene TRBJ1-5; 9 bases are a match to TRBD1. The length of the CDR3 is 18 residues. Germline assignment: CDR1 LNHDA and CDR2 SQIVND (reference sequence). In nucleotides, the CDR3 is TGTGCCAGTAGCATAGGACAGGGGATAATTCAAGACAATCAGCCCCAGCATTTT. It is translated as CASSIGQGIIQDNQPQHF.

The chain couples TRBV29-1 to TRBJ1-2; 8 positions match TRBD1. The germline V gene has CDR1 SQVTM and CDR2 ANQGSEA. J lost 7 bases, V lost 6 bases, and 4 bases had no gene match. The CDR3 spans 11 residues. This CDR3 is CSVGQGRGYTF. CDR3 DNA: TGCAGCGTCGGACAGGGACGTGGCTACACCTTC.

The chain couples TRBV11-2 to TRBJ1-4, with D maybe TRBD1 (5 bases). The CDR3 runs 16 residues. Germline V CDR1 and CDR2: SGHAT, FQNNGV. V was trimmed by 4 bases and J by 3 bases, leaving 15 bases between them. The CDR3 region has the DNA TGTGCCAGCAGCTCCGAACGGGACGCTTCTAATGAAAAACTGTTTTTT. Amino acids: CASSSERDASNEKLFF.

In its sample, this clone was seen once. The rearrangement uses TRBV19 and TRBJ2-1; D is ambiguous. The V end was cut by 6 bases, the J end by 2 bases, with 17 bases between. The CDR3 loop spans 16 amino acids. The germline V gene encodes CDR1 LNHDA and CDR2 SQIVND (reference sequence). The CDR3 is CASSSWGSLAYNEQFF. DNA of the CDR3: TGTGCCAGTAGCTCCTGGGGTAGCTTAGCCTACAATGAGCAGTTCTTC. The full variable domain, completed using reference TRBV19 and TRBJ2-1, is DGGITQSPKYLFRKEGQNVTLSCEQNLNHDAMYWYRQDPGQGLRLIYYSQIVNDFQKGDIAEGYSVSREKKESFPLTVTSAQKNPTAFYLCASSSWGSLAYNEQFFGPGTRLTVL.

This clone has more than one count but fewer than ten. The V call is TRBV6-5, the J call TRBJ2-7; D might be TRBD1 (6 bases). Germline V gene lookup returns CDR1 MNHEY and CDR2 SVGAGI. The CDR3 covers 13 residues. Trimming removed 6 bases from V and 0 bases from J, with 9 bases in between. In DNA form, the CDR3 reads TGTGCCAGCAGAAGGGGGAGCTCCTACGAGCAGTACGTC. Its translation is CASRRGSSYEQYV.

The chain combines TRBV30 with TRBJ1-2, with TRBD1 as a possible D gene (6 bases). The CDR3 length is 13 residues. Germline V gene lookup returns CDR1 GTSNPN and CDR2 SVGIG (reference sequence). V lost 8 bases and J 7 bases, leaving 20 bases between the germline ends. CDR3 residues: CAGETGPGGGYTF. CDR3 in DNA: TGTGCCGGGGAGACAGGACCTGGGGGTGGCTACACCTTC.

CDR3 sequence: CASSEARQGYGYTF. DNA for the CDR3: TGTGCCAGCAGTGAAGCCCGGCAGGGTTATGGCTACACCTTC. The chain combines TRBV6-1 with TRBJ1-2; TRBD1 is a possible D gene (5 bases). V lost 0 bases and J lost 5, with 10 bases in between. Germline CDR1 MNHNS, CDR2 SASEGT. The CDR3 length is 14 residues.

This chain uses TRBV29-1 with TRBJ2-1, with 9 bases identical to TRBD1. After removal of 6 bases from V and 3 bases from J, the junction contained 6 bases not matched to a gene. Looked up from germline, CDR1 is SQVTM and CDR2 is ANQGSEA. The CDR3 spans 14 residues. CDR3 sequence: CSVRGTGLYNEQFF. The CDR3 region has the DNA TGCAGCGTCCGAGGGACAGGGCTCTACAATGAGCAGTTCTTC.

This clone appeared a few times. This sequence joins TRBV14 and TRBJ1-5; D gene unclear. This CDR3 region has 13 residues. The V gene lost 3 bases and the J gene lost 3 bases, with 6 bases spanning the gap. Germline V gene lookup returns CDR1 SGHDN and CDR2 FVKESK. Here the CDR3 reads CASSQGTNQPQHF. Written as DNA, the CDR3 is TGTGCCAGCAGCCAGGGAACCAATCAGCCCCAGCATTTT. The complete variable domain, with remaining parts taken from reference TRBV14 and TRBJ1-5, reads EAGVTQFPSHSVIEKGQTVTLRCDPISGHDNLYWYRRVMGKEIKFLLHFVKESKQDESGMPNNRFLAERTGGTYSTLKVQPAELEDSGVYFCASSQGTNQPQHFGDGTRLSIL.

The rearrangement uses TRBV5-1 and TRBJ1-1; no reliable D call. CDR1 is SGHRS, CDR2 YFSETQ, per germline. The CDR3 covers 16 residues. The germline V and J ends were trimmed by 3 bases and 1 base, with 16 bases remaining between them. CDR3 loop: CASSSGLTHPNTEAFF. The CDR3 DNA sequence: TGCGCCAGCAGCTCAGGACTGACCCACCCGAACACTGAAGCTTTCTTT.

This rearrangement joins TRBV5-1 to TRBJ2-5, with D uncertain. CDR3 length: 16 amino acids. Trimming left V 6 bases short and J 0 bases short, with 18 bases between. CDR1 SGHRS and CDR2 YFSETQ come from the germline V gene. CDR3 sequence (DNA): TGCGCCAGCACTCCCTCTAACCCTCAGTACCAAGAGACCCAGTACTTC. It encodes CASTPSNPQYQETQYF.

V and J are TRBV5-6 and TRBJ2-3; D remains ambiguous. Trimming left V 7 bases short and J 3 bases short, with 12 bases between. Germline CDR1 SGHDT, CDR2 YYEEEE. The CDR3 is 13 amino acids. CDR3 DNA sequence: TGTGCCAGCGTTTCGTGGCAAACAGATACGCAGTATTTT. Protein sequence: CASVSWQTDTQYF.

The V gene is TRBV11-2, the J gene TRBJ2-7; D may match TRBD1 or TRBD2 (5 bases each). Germline values: CDR1 SGHAT, CDR2 FQNNGV. The ends were cut back, 5 bases at V and 0 bases at J, with 14 bases in the middle. The CDR3 spans 15 residues. The CDR3 loop reads CASSPRGRDSYEQYF. The CDR3 region has the DNA TGTGCCAGCAGCCCGAGGGGACGGGACTCCTACGAGCAGTACTTC.

The rearrangement uses TRBV5-6 and TRBJ1-5; the match to TRBD1 covers 7 bases. J was trimmed by 2 bases and V by 4 bases; bases with no gene match: 9. The CDR3 is 16 residues long. Germline loops: CDR1 SGHDT, CDR2 YYEEEE. In DNA, the CDR3 is TGTGCCAGCAGCGCCTGGGACAGATCCCGCAATCAGCCCCAGCATTTT. This encodes CASSAWDRSRNQPQHF.